A selection of T cell receptor beta chains follows, all from one sample in a study of cytomegalovirus exposure and HLA in healthy donors. Profiled with immunoSEQ multiplex PCR; TCRdb holds only in-frame clones, not every one. The profile covers hundreds of thousands of clones, with approximately 88% appearing a single time and over 0.65% taken by the ten largest. Sequencing was done on a sample of PBMCs. The source is a boy between 2 and 15 years old in good health and CMV-seronegative. Each CDR3 is given without its conserved first and last residue. Each record gives: J gene, clone size, V gene, CDR3 protein. A row's size may be missing; if present it is once, few, many or a size class.

j_call: TRBJ1-1
clone_size: .
v_call: TRBV7-9
cdr3_aa: ASSEGQGIAF

j_call: TRBJ1-1
clone_size: .
v_call: TRBV5-6
cdr3_aa: ASSGRTARYAEAF

j_call: TRBJ2-5
clone_size: .
v_call: TRBV5-1
cdr3_aa: ASTMGAYDREETQY

j_call: TRBJ2-3
clone_size: few
v_call: TRBV7-9
cdr3_aa: ASSSSGRDGDTQY

j_call: TRBJ1-6
clone_size: .
v_call: TRBV6-1
cdr3_aa: ASARGQSNSPLH

j_call: TRBJ1-1
clone_size: .
v_call: TRBV7-8
cdr3_aa: ASSRLRDRGSNTEAF

j_call: TRBJ1-2
clone_size: .
v_call: TRBV18
cdr3_aa: ASSPNLQGDGYT

j_call: TRBJ2-2
clone_size: .
v_call: TRBV27
cdr3_aa: ASSPGLAGAGELF

j_call: TRBJ1-1
clone_size: .
v_call: TRBV5-1
cdr3_aa: ASSSNRGPPHTEAF

j_call: TRBJ2-3
clone_size: .
v_call: TRBV6-5
cdr3_aa: ASSSGTSADTQY

j_call: TRBJ1-3
clone_size: few
v_call: TRBV5-1
cdr3_aa: ASSLGGTASGNTIY

j_call: TRBJ2-7
clone_size: .
v_call: TRBV6-6
cdr3_aa: ASTQGGCEQY

j_call: TRBJ2-2
clone_size: once
v_call: TRBV11-2
cdr3_aa: ASSLGQVLNTGELF

j_call: TRBJ1-5
clone_size: once
v_call: TRBV2
cdr3_aa: ASSTGKQPQH

j_call: TRBJ1-5
clone_size: once
v_call: TRBV27
cdr3_aa: ASSSGWDSNQPQH

j_call: TRBJ1-2
clone_size: .
v_call: TRBV7-6
cdr3_aa: ASSLIATTVSGYT

j_call: TRBJ2-7
clone_size: .
v_call: TRBV18
cdr3_aa: ASSTGQAAEQY

j_call: TRBJ2-5
clone_size: .
v_call: TRBV29-1
cdr3_aa: PERETQY

j_call: TRBJ1-2
clone_size: few
v_call: TRBV2
cdr3_aa: ASSTGVGYT

j_call: TRBJ1-1
clone_size: .
v_call: TRBV19
cdr3_aa: ATYRGNTEAF

j_call: TRBJ1-1
clone_size: few
v_call: TRBV5-1
cdr3_aa: ASSSPELSGGNTEAF

j_call: TRBJ2-7
clone_size: .
v_call: TRBV6-5
cdr3_aa: ASSYFLAGGYEQY

j_call: TRBJ1-1
clone_size: .
v_call: TRBV11-3
cdr3_aa: ASSLPGAAAF

j_call: TRBJ1-1
clone_size: .
v_call: TRBV18
cdr3_aa: ASSPPVQTEAF

j_call: TRBJ2-6
clone_size: .
v_call: TRBV19
cdr3_aa: ASNPYAGANVLT

j_call: TRBJ2-7
clone_size: .
v_call: TRBV7-2
cdr3_aa: ASSLRTTASYEQY

j_call: TRBJ1-6
clone_size: .
v_call: TRBV29-1
cdr3_aa: SVQGTANSPLH

j_call: TRBJ2-1
clone_size: .
v_call: TRBV11-3
cdr3_aa: ASSPTIDRGNEQF

j_call: TRBJ1-4
clone_size: .
v_call: TRBV7-3
cdr3_aa: ASSRSGGYGEKLF

j_call: TRBJ2-1
clone_size: .
v_call: TRBV5-1
cdr3_aa: ASTARKNEQF

j_call: TRBJ1-5
clone_size: .
v_call: TRBV29-1
cdr3_aa: SVQGGSNQPQH

j_call: TRBJ1-2
clone_size: .
v_call: TRBV6-5
cdr3_aa: ASSYSGGLGGYT

j_call: TRBJ1-2
clone_size: .
v_call: TRBV29-1
cdr3_aa: SVRQGAGYT

j_call: TRBJ1-1
clone_size: .
v_call: TRBV9
cdr3_aa: ASSVGQGITEAF

j_call: TRBJ1-1
clone_size: .
v_call: TRBV30
cdr3_aa: AWSPQGDTEAF

j_call: TRBJ1-5
clone_size: .
v_call: TRBV7-9
cdr3_aa: ASSLNWTANQPQH

j_call: TRBJ2-2
clone_size: once
v_call: TRBV12-5
cdr3_aa: ASAPLAGGDTGELF

j_call: TRBJ2-2
clone_size: .
v_call: TRBV27
cdr3_aa: ASSLFFLAGGPGGELF

j_call: TRBJ1-4
clone_size: .
v_call: TRBV30
cdr3_aa: AWSVNLGEKLF

j_call: TRBJ2-1
clone_size: .
v_call: TRBV7-2
cdr3_aa: ASSRTSGGNEQF

j_call: TRBJ1-4
clone_size: .
v_call: TRBV5-1
cdr3_aa: ASSEGQGTSNEKLF

j_call: TRBJ2-7
clone_size: .
v_call: TRBV10-3
cdr3_aa: AIRGGHRRKY

j_call: TRBJ1-4
clone_size: .
v_call: TRBV7-9
cdr3_aa: ASSFLKEKLF

j_call: TRBJ1-5
clone_size: .
v_call: TRBV19
cdr3_aa: ASSTGTGSNQPQH

j_call: TRBJ2-3
clone_size: .
v_call: TRBV9
cdr3_aa: ASSGKWGQGVRGTDTQY

j_call: TRBJ2-3
clone_size: .
v_call: TRBV30
cdr3_aa: AWSALAESTDTQY

j_call: TRBJ1-6
clone_size: .
v_call: TRBV5-1
cdr3_aa: ASSPGQSNSPLH

j_call: TRBJ1-2
clone_size: .
v_call: TRBV29-1
cdr3_aa: SVDQGPYGYT

j_call: TRBJ1-6
clone_size: .
v_call: TRBV19
cdr3_aa: ASKPGQGSGSPLH

j_call: TRBJ2-7
clone_size: .
v_call: TRBV7-9
cdr3_aa: ASSLGSGFENEQY

j_call: TRBJ1-1
clone_size: few
v_call: TRBV13
cdr3_aa: ASSLQLNTEAF

j_call: TRBJ2-1
clone_size: .
v_call: TRBV27
cdr3_aa: ASSSGNEQF

j_call: TRBJ2-7
clone_size: .
v_call: TRBV5-4
cdr3_aa: ASSRGGQGADEQY

j_call: TRBJ2-1
clone_size: .
v_call: TRBV19
cdr3_aa: ASTPGTSYNEQF

j_call: TRBJ1-1
clone_size: .
v_call: TRBV19
cdr3_aa: ASSQLGGRNTEAF